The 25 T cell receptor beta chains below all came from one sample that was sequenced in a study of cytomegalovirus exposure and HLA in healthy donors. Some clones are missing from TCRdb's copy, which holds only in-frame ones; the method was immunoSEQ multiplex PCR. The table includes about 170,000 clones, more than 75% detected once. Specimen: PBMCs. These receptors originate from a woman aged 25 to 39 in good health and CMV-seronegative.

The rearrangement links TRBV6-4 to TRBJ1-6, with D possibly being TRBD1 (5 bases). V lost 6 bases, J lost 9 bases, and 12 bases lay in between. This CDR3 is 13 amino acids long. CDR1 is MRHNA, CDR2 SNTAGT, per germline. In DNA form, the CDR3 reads TGTGCCAGCAGGACAGTTACCGGTTCACCCCTCCACTTT. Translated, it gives CASRTVTGSPLHF.

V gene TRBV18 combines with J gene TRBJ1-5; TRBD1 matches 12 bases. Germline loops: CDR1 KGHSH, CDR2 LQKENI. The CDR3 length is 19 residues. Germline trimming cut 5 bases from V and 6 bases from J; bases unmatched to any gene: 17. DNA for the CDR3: TGTGCCAGCTCAAGCAATACGGGGACAGGGGGCGTAAAAGGTCAGCCCCAGCATTTT. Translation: CASSSNTGTGGVKGQPQHF.

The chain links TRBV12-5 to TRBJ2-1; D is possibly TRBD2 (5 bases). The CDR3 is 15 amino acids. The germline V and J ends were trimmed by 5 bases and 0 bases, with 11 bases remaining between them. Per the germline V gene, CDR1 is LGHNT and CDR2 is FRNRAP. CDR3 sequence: CASGLTGSSYNEQFF. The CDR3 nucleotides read TGTGCTAGTGGTCTCACTGGGAGCTCCTACAATGAGCAGTTCTTC.

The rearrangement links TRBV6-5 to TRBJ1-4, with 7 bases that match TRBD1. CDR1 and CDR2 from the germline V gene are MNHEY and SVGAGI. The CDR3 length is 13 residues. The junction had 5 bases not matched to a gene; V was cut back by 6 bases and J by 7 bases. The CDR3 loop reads CASRGQGGEKLFF. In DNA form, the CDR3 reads TGTGCCAGCAGGGGTCAGGGGGGTGAAAAACTGTTTTTT.

The CDR3 region is CASSLLRAGGPRYQETQYF. The DNA for the CDR3 is TGTGCCAGCAGCTTACTAAGGGCGGGGGGGCCGAGGTACCAAGAGACCCAGTACTTC. This rearrangement joins TRBV7-9 to TRBJ2-5, with 9 bases fitting TRBD2. Looked up from germline, CDR1 is SEHNR and CDR2 is FQNEAQ (reference sequence). The CDR3 is made up of 19 amino acids. The junction had 13 bases not matched to a gene; V was cut back by 2 bases and J by 0 bases.

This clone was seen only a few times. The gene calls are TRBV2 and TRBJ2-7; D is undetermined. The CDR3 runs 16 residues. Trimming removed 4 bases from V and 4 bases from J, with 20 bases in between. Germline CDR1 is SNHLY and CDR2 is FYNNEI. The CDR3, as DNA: TGTGCCAGCAGTGTTCTGGTAACATCCATCCCATACGAGCAGTACTTC. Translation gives CASSVLVTSIPYEQYF. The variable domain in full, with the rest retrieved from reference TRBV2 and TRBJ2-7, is EPEVTQTPSHQVTQMGQEVILRCVPISNHLYFYWYRQILGQKVEFLVSFYNNEISEKSEIFDDQFSVERPDGSNFTLKIRSTKLEDSAMYFCASSVLVTSIPYEQYFGPGTRLTVT.

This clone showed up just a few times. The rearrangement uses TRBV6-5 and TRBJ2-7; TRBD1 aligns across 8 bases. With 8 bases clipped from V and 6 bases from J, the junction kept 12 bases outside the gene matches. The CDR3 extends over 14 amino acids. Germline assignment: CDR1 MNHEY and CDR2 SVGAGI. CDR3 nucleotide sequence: TGTGCCAGCGGCTGGGACAGGACTATTGGCGAGCAGTACTTC. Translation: CASGWDRTIGEQYF.

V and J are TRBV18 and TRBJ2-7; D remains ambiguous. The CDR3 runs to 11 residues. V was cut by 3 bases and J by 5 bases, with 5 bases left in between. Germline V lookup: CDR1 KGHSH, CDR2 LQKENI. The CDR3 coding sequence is TGTGCCAGCTCACCTCAGGACGAGCAGTACTTC. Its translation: CASSPQDEQYF. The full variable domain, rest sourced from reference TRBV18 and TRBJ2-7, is NAGVMQNPRHLVRRRGQEARLRCSPMKGHSHVYWYRQLPEEGLKFMVYLQKENIIDESGMPKERFSAEFPKEGPSILRIQQVVRGDSAAYFCASSPQDEQYFGPGTRLTVT.

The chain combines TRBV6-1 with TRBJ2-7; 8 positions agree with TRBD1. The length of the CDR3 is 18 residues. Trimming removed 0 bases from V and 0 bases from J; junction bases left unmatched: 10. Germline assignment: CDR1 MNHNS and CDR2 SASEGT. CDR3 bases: TGTGCCAGCAGTGAAGCCCGCCCTAGGACAGGGAGCTCCTACGAGCAGTACTTC. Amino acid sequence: CASSEARPRTGSSYEQYF.

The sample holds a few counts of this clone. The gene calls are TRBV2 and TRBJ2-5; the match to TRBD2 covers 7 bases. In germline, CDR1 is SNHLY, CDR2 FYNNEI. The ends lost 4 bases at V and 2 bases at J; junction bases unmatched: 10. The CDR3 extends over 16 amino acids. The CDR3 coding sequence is TGTGCCAGCAGTGCGCAAGGACGGGGGGATCAAGAGACCCAGTACTTC. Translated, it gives CASSAQGRGDQETQYF.

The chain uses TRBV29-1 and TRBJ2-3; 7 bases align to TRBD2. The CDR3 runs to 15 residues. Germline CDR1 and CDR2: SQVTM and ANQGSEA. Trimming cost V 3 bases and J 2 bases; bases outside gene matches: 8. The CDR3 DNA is TGCAGCGTTGAGGTCGCGGGGGACTACACAGATACGCAGTATTTT. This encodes CSVEVAGDYTDTQYF.

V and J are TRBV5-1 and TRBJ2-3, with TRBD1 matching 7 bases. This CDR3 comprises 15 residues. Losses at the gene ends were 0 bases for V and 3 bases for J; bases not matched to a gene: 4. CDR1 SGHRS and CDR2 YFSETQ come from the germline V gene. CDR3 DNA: TGCGCCAGCAGCTTGGAGGGGGCTCGGACAGATACGCAGTATTTT. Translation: CASSLEGARTDTQYF.

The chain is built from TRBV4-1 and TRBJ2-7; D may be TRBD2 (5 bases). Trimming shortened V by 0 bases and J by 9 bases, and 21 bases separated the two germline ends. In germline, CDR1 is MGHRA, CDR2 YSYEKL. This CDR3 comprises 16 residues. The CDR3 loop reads CASSQEAGARFYWQYF. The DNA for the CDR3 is TGCGCCAGCAGCCAAGAGGCGGGCGCTAGATTCTACTGGCAGTACTTC.

CDR3 sequence reads: CASSFLQGNEKLFF. Written as DNA, the CDR3 is TGTGCCAGCAGCTTTTTACAGGGAAATGAAAAACTGTTTTTT. The chain is built from TRBV7-9 and TRBJ1-4; TRBD1 might be the D (6 bases). Deletions cut 3 bases from V and 5 bases from J, with 10 bases between. The germline V gene encodes CDR1 SEHNR and CDR2 FQNEAQ (reference sequence). The CDR3 has 14 residues.

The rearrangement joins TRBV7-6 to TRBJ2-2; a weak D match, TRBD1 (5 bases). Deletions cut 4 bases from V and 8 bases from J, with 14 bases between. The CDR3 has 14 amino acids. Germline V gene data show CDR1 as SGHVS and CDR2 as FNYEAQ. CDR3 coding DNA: TGTGCCAGCAGCTCCCCGCAGGGCTGGGGGGAGCTGTTTTTT. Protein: CASSSPQGWGELFF.

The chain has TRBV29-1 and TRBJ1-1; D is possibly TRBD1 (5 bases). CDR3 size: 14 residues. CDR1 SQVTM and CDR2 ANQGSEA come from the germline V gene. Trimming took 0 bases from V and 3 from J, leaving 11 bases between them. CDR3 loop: CSVEERTGDTEAFF. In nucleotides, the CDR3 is TGCAGCGTTGAAGAGCGAACAGGCGACACTGAAGCTTTCTTT. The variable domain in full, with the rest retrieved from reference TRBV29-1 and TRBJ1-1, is SAVISQKPSRDICQRGTSLTIQCQVDSQVTMMFWYRQQPGQSLTLIATANQGSEATYESGFVIDKFPISRPNLTFSTLTVSNMSPEDSSIYLCSVEERTGDTEAFFGQGTRLTVV.

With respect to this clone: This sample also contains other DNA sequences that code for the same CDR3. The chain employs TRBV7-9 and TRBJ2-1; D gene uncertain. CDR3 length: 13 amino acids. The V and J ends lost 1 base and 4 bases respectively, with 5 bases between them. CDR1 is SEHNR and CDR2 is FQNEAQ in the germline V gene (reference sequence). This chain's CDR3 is CASSLGQYNEQFF. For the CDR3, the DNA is TGTGCCAGCAGCTTAGGGCAGTACAATGAGCAGTTCTTC.

The CDR3 region is CASSKGLQNSPLHF. The DNA of the CDR3 is TGCGCCAGCAGTAAGGGGTTGCAGAATTCACCCCTCCACTTT. V gene TRBV5-1 combines with J gene TRBJ1-6, with D maybe TRBD1 (5 bases). CDR3 length equals 14 residues. The germline gives CDR1 SGHRS, CDR2 YFSETQ. Trimming removed 5 bases from V and 7 bases from J, with 13 bases in between.

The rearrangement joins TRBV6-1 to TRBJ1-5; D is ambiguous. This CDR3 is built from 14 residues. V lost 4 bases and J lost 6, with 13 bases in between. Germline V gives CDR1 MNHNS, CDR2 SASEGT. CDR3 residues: CASSARERVQPQHF. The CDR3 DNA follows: TGTGCCAGCAGTGCCCGGGAGCGGGTTCAGCCCCAGCATTTT.

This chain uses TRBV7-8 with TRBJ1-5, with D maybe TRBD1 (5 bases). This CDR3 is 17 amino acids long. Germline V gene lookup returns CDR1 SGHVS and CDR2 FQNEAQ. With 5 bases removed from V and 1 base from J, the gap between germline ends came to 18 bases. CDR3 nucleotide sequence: TGTGCCAGCAGCCCCTGGTTTATCCCAGGGAGCAATCAGCCCCAGCATTTT. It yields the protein CASSPWFIPGSNQPQHF. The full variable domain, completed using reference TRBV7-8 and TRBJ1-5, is GAGVSQSPRYKVAKRGQDVALRCDPISGHVSLFWYQQALGQGPEFLTYFQNEAQLDKSGLPSDRFFAERPEGSVSTLKIQRTQQEDSAVYLCASSPWFIPGSNQPQHFGDGTRLSIL.

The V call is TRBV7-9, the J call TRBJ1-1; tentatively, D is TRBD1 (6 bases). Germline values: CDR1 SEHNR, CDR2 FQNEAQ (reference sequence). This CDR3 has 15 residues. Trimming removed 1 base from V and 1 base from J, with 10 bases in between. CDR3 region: CASSLVGHPNTEAFF. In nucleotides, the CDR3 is TGTGCCAGCAGCTTAGTGGGACACCCGAACACTGAAGCTTTCTTT.

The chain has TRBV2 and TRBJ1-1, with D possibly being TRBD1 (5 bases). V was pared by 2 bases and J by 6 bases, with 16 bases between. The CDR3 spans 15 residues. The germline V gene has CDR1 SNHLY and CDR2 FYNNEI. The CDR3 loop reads CASSETRGILAEAFF. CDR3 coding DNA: TGTGCCAGCAGTGAAACCCGGGGGATTCTTGCTGAAGCTTTCTTT.

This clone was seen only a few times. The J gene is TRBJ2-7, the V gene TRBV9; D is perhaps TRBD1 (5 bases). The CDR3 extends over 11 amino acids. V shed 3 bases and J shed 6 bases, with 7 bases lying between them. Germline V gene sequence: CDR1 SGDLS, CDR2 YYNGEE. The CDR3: CASSAGFEQYF. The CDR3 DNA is TGTGCCAGCAGCGCAGGGTTCGAGCAGTACTTC.

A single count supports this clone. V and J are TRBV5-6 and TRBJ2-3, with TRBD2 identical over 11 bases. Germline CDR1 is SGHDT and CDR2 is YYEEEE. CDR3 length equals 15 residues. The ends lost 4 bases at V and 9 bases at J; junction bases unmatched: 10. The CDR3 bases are TGTGCCAGCAGCCTAGGGACTAGCGGCCTCGAAACGCAGTATTTT. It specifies CASSLGTSGLETQYF.

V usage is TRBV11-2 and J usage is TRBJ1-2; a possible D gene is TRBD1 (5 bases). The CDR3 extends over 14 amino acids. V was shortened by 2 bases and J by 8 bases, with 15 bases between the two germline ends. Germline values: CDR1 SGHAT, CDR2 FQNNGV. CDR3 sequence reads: CASSLLGGEWGYTF. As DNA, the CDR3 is TGTGCCAGCAGCTTACTCGGGGGGGAGTGGGGCTACACCTTC. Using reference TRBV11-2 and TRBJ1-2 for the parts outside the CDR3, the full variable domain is EAGVAQSPRYKIIEKRQSVAFWCNPISGHATLYWYQQILGQGPKLLIQFQNNGVVDDSQLPKDRFSAERLKGVDSTLKIQPAKLEDSAVYLCASSLLGGEWGYTFGSGTRLTVV.